This TCR beta chain was observed in a study of T cells in narcolepsy. Background on the study: Healthy controls were enrolled alongside patients with narcolepsy type 1 or type 2.

Turning to this clone: As yet, its antigen is unknown.

TCRdb's table, derived via immunoSEQ multiplex PCR, lists solely in-frame clones and lacks some. The table lists more than 20,000 clones, about 91% of them singletons. General study points: Reportedly, autoreactive clonotypes were serially detected in patients' blood but not controls'. Same-patient CSF and blood CD4+ T cell clonotypes included HCRT-specific and TRIB2-specific autoreactive ones.

This TCR was sampled from a human donor with narcolepsy. The sample taken for sequencing was CD45RA- memory CD4+ T cells from PBMCs.

DNA for the CDR3: TGTGCCAGCAAACGTGGGGTCCAAGAGACCCAGTACTTC. Amino acids: CASKRGVQETQYF. The chain couples TRBV7-2 to TRBJ2-5; D is unclear. Deletions cut 7 bases from V and 1 base from J, with 10 bases between. Germline CDR1 and CDR2: SGHTA and FQGNSA. The CDR3 sequence is 13 residues long. Supplemented by reference TRBV7-2 and TRBJ2-5, the full variable domain reads GAGVSQSPSNKVTEKGKDVELRCDPISGHTALYWYRQSLGQGLEFLIYFQGNSAPDKSGLPSDRFSAERTGGSVSTLTIQRTQQEDSAVYLCASKRGVQETQYFGPGTRLLVL.